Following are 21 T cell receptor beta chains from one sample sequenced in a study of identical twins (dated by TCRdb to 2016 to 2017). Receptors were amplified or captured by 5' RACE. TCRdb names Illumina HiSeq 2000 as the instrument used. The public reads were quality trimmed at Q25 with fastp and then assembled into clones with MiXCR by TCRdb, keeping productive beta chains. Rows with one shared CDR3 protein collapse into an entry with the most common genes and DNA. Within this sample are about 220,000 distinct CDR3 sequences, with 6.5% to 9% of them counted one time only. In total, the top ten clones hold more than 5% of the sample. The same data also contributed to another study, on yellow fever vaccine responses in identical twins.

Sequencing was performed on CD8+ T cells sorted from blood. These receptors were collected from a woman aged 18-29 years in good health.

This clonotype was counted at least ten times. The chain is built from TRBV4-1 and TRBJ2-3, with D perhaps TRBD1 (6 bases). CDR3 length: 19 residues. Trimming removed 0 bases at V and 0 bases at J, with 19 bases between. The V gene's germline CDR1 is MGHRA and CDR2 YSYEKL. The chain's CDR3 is CASSQEVFPTGHSTDTQYF. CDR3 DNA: TGCGCCAGCAGCCAAGAGGTGTTTCCCACAGGGCATAGCACAGATACGCAGTATTTT.

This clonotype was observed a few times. CDR3 nucleotides: TGTGCCAGCAGTGATATACAGGGGAACACTGAAGCTTTCTTT. Its translation is CASSDIQGNTEAFF. This sequence joins TRBV7-9 and TRBJ1-1; D possibly corresponds to TRBD1 (6 bases). The CDR3 extends over 14 amino acids. In germline, CDR1 is SEHNR, CDR2 FQNEAQ (reference sequence). The V and J ends lost 6 bases and 1 base respectively, with 12 bases between them.

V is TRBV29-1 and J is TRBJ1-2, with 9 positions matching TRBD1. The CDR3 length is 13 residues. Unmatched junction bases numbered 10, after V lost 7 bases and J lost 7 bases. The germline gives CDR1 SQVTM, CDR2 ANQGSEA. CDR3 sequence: CSARRQGGRGYTF. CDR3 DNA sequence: TGCAGCGCACGAAGACAGGGGGGCCGTGGCTACACCTTC.

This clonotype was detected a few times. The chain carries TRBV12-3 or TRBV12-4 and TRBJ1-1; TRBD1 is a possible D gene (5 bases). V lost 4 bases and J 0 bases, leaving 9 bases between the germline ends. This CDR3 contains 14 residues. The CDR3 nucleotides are TGTGCCAGCAGTTCTACAGGTTTGAACACTGAAGCTTTCTTT. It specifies CASSSTGLNTEAFF.

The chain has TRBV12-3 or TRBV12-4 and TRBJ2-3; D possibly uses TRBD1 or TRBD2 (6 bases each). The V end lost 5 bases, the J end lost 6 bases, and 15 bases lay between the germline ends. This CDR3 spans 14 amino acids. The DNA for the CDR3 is TGTGCCAGCAGTCCGGAGGGCCAGGGGGATACGCAGTATTTT. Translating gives CASSPEGQGDTQYF.

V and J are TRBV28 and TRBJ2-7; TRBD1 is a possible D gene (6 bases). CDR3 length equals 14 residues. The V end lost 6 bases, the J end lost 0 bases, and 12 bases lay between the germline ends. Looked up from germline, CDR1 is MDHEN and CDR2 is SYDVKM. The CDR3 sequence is CASSPQGRSYEQYF. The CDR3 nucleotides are TGTGCCAGCAGCCCACAGGGTCGCTCCTACGAGCAGTACTTC. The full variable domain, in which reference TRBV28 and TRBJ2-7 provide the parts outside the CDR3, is DVKVTQSSRYLVKRTGEKVFLECVQDMDHENMFWYRQDPGLGLRLIYFSYDVKMKEKGDIPEGYSVSREKKERFSLILESASTNQTSMYLCASSPQGRSYEQYFGPGTRLTVT.

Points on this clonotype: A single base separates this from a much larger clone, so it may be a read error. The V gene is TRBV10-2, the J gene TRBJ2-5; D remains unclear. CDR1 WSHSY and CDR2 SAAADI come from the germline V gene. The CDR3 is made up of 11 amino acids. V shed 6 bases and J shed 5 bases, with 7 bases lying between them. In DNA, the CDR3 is TGCGCCAGCAGGACAATGGAGACCCAGTACTTC. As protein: CASRTMETQYF.

DNA for the CDR3: TGCAGTGCTAGATTAGTTTCGACCTTCCCCTCAGATACGCAGTATTTT. Its protein product is CSARLVSTFPSDTQYF. The genes are TRBV20-1 and TRBJ2-3; no clear D. V lost 2 bases to trimming and J lost 4 bases, with 19 bases between them. This CDR3 comprises 16 residues. The V gene's germline CDR1 is DFQATT and CDR2 SNEGSKA (reference sequence).

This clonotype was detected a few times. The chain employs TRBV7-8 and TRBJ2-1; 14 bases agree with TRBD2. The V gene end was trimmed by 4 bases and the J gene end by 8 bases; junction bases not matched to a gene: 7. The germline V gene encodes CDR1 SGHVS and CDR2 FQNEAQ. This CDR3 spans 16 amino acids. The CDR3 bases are TGTGCCAGCAGCTCCCGGACTAGCGGGGGGACATATGAGCAGTTCTTC. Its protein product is CASSSRTSGGTYEQFF.

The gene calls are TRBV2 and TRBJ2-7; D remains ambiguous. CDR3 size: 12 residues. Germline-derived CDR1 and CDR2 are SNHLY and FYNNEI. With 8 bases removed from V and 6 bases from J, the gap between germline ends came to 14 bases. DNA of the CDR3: TGTGCCAGCGGCCGGGTAGCCTCCGAGCAGTACGTC. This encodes CASGRVASEQYV.

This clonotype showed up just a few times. CDR3 DNA sequence: TGTGCCAGCACAGGCCTGGTGCTGGGGAATACGCAGTATTTT. It encodes CASTGLVLGNTQYF. The chain carries TRBV6-2 or TRBV6-3 and TRBJ2-3; unclear D gene. Germline lookup yields CDR1 MNHEY and CDR2 SVGEGT. The V end was cut by 7 bases, the J end by 7 bases, with 18 bases between. This CDR3 has 14 residues.

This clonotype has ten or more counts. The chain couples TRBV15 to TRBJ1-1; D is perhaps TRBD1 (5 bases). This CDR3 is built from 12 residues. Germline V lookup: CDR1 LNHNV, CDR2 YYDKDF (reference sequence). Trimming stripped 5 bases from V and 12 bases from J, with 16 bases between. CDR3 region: CATSVGGGVSFF. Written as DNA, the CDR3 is TGTGCCACCAGCGTCGGGGGGGGAGTCTCTTTCTTT.

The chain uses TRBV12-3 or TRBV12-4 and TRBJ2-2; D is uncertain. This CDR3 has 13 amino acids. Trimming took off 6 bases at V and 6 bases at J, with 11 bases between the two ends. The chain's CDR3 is CASSPHRAGELFF. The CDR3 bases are TGTGCCAGCAGCCCACACCGGGCCGGGGAGCTGTTTTTT.

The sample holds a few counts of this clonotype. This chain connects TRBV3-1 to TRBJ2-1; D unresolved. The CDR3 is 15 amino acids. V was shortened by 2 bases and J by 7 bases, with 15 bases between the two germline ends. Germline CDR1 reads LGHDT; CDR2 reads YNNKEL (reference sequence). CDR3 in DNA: TGTGCCAGCAGCCAACCGGTGGGTTCTGGAAATGAGCAGTTCTTC. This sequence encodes CASSQPVGSGNEQFF.

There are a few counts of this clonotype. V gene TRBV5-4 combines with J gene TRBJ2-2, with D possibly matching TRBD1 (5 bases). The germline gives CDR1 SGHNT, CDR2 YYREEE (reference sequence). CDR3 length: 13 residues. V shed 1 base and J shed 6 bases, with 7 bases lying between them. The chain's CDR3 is CASSLQGSGELFF. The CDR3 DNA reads TGTGCCAGCAGCTTGCAGGGCTCCGGGGAGCTGTTTTTT.

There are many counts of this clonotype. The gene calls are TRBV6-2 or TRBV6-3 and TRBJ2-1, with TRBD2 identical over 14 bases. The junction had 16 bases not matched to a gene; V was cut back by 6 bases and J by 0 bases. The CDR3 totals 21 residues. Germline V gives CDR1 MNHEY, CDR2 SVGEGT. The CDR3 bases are TGTGCCAGCAGATCCGGACTAGCGGGAGGCCCCCCCGACAGCTCCTACAATGAGCAGTTCTTC. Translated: CASRSGLAGGPPDSSYNEQFF.

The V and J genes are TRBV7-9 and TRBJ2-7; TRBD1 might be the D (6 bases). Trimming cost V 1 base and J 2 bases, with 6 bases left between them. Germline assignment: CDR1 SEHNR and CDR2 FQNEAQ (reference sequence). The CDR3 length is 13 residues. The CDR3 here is CASSLEGAYEQYV. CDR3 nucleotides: TGTGCCAGCAGCTTAGAGGGGGCCTACGAGCAGTACGTC.

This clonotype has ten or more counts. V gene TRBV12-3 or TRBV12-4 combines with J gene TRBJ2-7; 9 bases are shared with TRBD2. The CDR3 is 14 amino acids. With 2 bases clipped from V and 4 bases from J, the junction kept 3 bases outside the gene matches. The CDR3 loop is CASSLPTSGYEQYF. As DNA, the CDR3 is TGTGCCAGCAGTTTACCCACTAGCGGGTACGAGCAGTACTTC.

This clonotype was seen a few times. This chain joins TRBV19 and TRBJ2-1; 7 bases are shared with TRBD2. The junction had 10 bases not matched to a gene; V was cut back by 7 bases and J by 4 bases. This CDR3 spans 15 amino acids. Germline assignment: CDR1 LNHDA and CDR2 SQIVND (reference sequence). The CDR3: CASKGRADQYNEQFF. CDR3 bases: TGTGCCAGTAAAGGGAGGGCGGACCAATACAATGAGCAGTTCTTC.

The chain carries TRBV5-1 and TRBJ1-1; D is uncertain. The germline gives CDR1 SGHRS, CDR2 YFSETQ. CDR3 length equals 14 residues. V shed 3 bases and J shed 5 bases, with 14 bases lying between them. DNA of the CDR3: TGCGCCAGCAGCTCCCTTTTCGGGGAGACTGAAGCTTTCTTT. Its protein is CASSSLFGETEAFF.

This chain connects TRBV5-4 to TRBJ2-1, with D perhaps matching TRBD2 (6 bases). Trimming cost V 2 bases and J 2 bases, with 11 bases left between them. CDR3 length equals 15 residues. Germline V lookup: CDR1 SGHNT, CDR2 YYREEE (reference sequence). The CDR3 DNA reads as TGTGCCAGCAGCTTCATGCGGGGAACCTACAATGAGCAGTTCTTC. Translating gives CASSFMRGTYNEQFF.